This TCR beta chain was identified during a study of CD8+CD57+ T cells in acquired aplastic anemia. Study-wide context: Sorting CD4+ and CD8+ cells gave DNA averaging approximately 2.9 ug.

Note on this clonotype: As yet, its antigen is unknown.

Overall study results and limits: Common to patients and controls were roughly 30 CD8+ CDR3 sequences. Controls and patients did not differ significantly in CD8+ Simpson's diversity.

Germline CDR1 reads SQVTM; CDR2 reads ANQGSEA. The CDR3 length is 13 residues. Trimming removed 4 bases at V and 4 bases at J, with 11 bases between. Patients included in sequencing had previously demonstrated CD8+CD57+ cell expansion by flow cytometry. Patients were therapy-naive when their blood was sampled. Genomic DNA acted as the template from which TCR beta VDJ combination and CDR3 sequence profiling were carried out. TCRdb passed the reads through MiXCR, listing each CDR3 protein once. Here the sample spans just over 200,000 distinct CDR3 sequences, about 60% being singletons. Sequenced input: sorted CD4+, CD8+, or CD8+CD57+ T cells (not recorded which) from PBMCs. The origin of this receptor is a human donor with aplastic anemia. This sequence joins TRBV29-1 and TRBJ1-3; weak D call: TRBD1 (5 bases). The DNA for the CDR3 is TGCAGCGTTGCCAAGGACATAGGAAACACCATATATTTT. This encodes CSVAKDIGNTIYF.